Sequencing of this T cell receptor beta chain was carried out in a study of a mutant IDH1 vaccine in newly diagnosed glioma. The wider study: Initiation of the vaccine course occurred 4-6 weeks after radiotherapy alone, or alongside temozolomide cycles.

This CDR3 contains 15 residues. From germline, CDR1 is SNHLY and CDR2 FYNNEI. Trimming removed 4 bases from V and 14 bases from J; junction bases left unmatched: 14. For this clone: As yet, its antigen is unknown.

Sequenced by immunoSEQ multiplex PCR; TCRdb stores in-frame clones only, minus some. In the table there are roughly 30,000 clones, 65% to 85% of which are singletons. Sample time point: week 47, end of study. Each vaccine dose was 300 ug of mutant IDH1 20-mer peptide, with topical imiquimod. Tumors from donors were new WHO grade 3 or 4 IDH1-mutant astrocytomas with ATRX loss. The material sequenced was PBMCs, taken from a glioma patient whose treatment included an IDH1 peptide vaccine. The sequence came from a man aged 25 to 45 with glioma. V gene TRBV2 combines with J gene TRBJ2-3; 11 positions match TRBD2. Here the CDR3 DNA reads TGTGCCAGCAGTGCCGGGGCTAGCGGGAGGATCCCAAGGTATTTT. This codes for CASSAGASGRIPRYF.